The source of this T cell receptor (beta chain) is a study of shared clonotypes between healthy human individuals. Adult donors, all healthy and HIV-negative, had no recent acute infections or vaccinations. Deep-level assay runs were performed. Clones were sequenced by immunoSEQ multiplex PCR, and TCRdb holds only the in-frame ones, with some missing. The data hold about 2.3 million clones, with about nine tenths observed a single time. Looked up from germline, CDR1 is GTSNPN and CDR2 is SVGIG (reference sequence). V lost 0 bases, J lost 4 bases, and 6 bases lay in between. The CDR3 is made up of 13 amino acids. This clone was observed a few times.

The receptor was isolated from a man younger than 35 in good health. Some clones in this sample may be carry-over from other donors' samples. J is TRBJ1-4 and V is TRBV30; no clear D. The sequenced sample consisted of naive CD4+ T cells from PBMCs. As for subset: CD45RA+ positively selected. The CDR3 nucleotides are TGTGCCTGGAGTGTAAAGGTTAATGAAAAACTGTTTTTT. Translated, it gives CAWSVKVNEKLFF. The full variable domain, completed using reference TRBV30 and TRBJ1-4, is SQTIHQWPATLVQPVGSPLSLECTVEGTSNPNLYWYRQAAGRGLQLLFYSVGIGQISSEVPQNLSASRPQDRQFILSSKKLLLSDSGFYLCAWSVKVNEKLFFGSGTQLSVL.